The rows below give T cell receptor beta chains drawn from one sample of a study of T cells after posttransplantation cyclophosphamide. Assay: immunoSEQ multiplex PCR; the TCRdb copy retains only in-frame clones and omits some. There are over 45,000 clones in the sample, none observed a single time. Sequencing was carried out using PBMCs. The receptors originated from a man aged 40-49 years in good health, CMV-negative, and a related stem cell transplant donor. Each CDR3 is given with its conserved first and last residue. Fields, in order: V gene, clone size, D gene, J gene, CDR3 protein, CDR3 DNA. A D gene is named only where the DNA matches it firmly. Clone size is not always given. Where it is, it says once, few, many or a class for expanded clones.

>TRBV7-2|many|.|TRBJ2-7
CASSLDHSPEQYF
TGTGCCAGCAGCTTAGATCACAGCCCCGAGCAGTACTTC
>TRBV27|many|.|TRBJ2-7
CASSLSVASEQYF
TGTGCCAGCAGTTTATCCGTAGCCTCCGAGCAGTACTTC
>TRBV6-5|many|TRBD2|TRBJ2-1
CASSYSRSSGYNEQFF
TGTGCCAGCAGTTACTCGAGGTCTAGCGGGTACAATGAGCAGTTCTTC
>TRBV25-1|many|.|TRBJ1-4
CASSEGTVIYEKLFF
TGTGCCAGCAGTGAAGGAACAGTTATTTATGAAAAACTGTTTTTT
>TRBV23-1|many|.|TRBJ1-1
CASRANRQPPNTEAFF
TGCGCCAGCAGGGCAAACAGACAGCCACCTAACACTGAAGCTTTCTTT
>TRBV28|many|.|TRBJ1-2
CASSFSNYGYTF
TGTGCCAGCAGTTTTAGCAATTATGGCTACACCTTC
>TRBV5-8|many|.|TRBJ2-7
CASSLHRGEQYF
TGTGCCAGCAGCCTTCACCGGGGGGAGCAGTACTTC
>TRBV29-1|many|.|TRBJ1-2
CSVESGQVYGYTF
TGCAGCGTTGAATCGGGACAAGTCTATGGCTACACCTTC
>TRBV27|many|.|TRBJ1-4
CASSLSLGRGEKLFF
TGTGCCAGCAGTTTATCGCTGGGAAGGGGTGAAAAACTGTTTTTT
>TRBV5-1|many|TRBD1|TRBJ2-7
CASSPRTGLLEQYF
TGCGCCAGCAGCCCGCGGACAGGCCTACTCGAGCAGTACTTC
>TRBV28|many|TRBD1|TRBJ2-7
CASRSGTGYYEQYF
TGTGCCAGCAGATCCGGGACAGGGTACTACGAGCAGTACTTC
>TRBV5-1|many|.|TRBJ2-3
CASSLASDTDTQYF
TGCGCCAGCAGCTTGGCGTCAGACACAGATACGCAGTATTTT
>TRBV6-5|many|TRBD1|TRBJ2-7
CASSSQGAPGYEQYF
TGTGCCAGCAGTTCTCAGGGGGCCCCGGGCTACGAGCAGTACTTC
>TRBV6-1|few|TRBD1|TRBJ1-5
CASSGGTGVHQPQHF
TGTGCCAGCAGTGGAGGGACAGGGGTACATCAGCCCCAGCATTTT
>TRBV6-5|many|.|TRBJ1-1
CASSWDIFNTEAFF
TGTGCCAGTTCATGGGACATTTTCAACACTGAAGCTTTCTTT
>TRBV6-6|many|.|TRBJ1-4
CASSNTIATNEKLFF
TGTGCCAGCAGCAATACAATTGCAACTAATGAAAAACTGTTTTTT
>TRBV11-2|many|.|TRBJ2-2
CASTVGVRANTGELFF
TGTGCCAGCACCGTTGGGGTCAGGGCGAACACCGGGGAGCTGTTTTTT
>TRBV6-6|many|TRBD1|TRBJ2-5
CASRPTGTGNQETQYF
TGTGCCAGCAGACCTACCGGGACAGGGAACCAAGAGACCCAGTACTTC
>TRBV6-5|many|TRBD1|TRBJ1-2
CASSYQRQGDYGYTF
TGTGCCAGCAGTTACCAAAGACAGGGAGACTATGGCTACACCTTC
>TRBV29-1|many|TRBD2|TRBJ2-7
CSAEGGSSNEQYF
TGCAGCGCTGAAGGCGGGAGTAGCAACGAGCAGTACTTC
>TRBV2|many|.|TRBJ2-7
CASSDSTGWSSYEQYF
TGTGCCAGCAGTGATAGTACCGGGTGGTCCTCCTACGAGCAGTACTTC
>TRBV18|many|.|TRBJ1-1
CASSRQANTEAFF
TGTGCCAGCTCAAGACAGGCGAACACTGAAGCTTTCTTT
>TRBV6-5|many|TRBD1|TRBJ1-3
CASSQGTAGNTIYF
TGTGCCAGCAGTCAAGGGACAGCTGGAAACACCATATATTTT
>TRBV28|.|.|TRBJ2-2
CANSPLLFTSTGELFF
TGTGCCAACAGTCCCCTACTCTTTACTTCCACCGGGGAGCTGTTTTTT
>TRBV29-1|many|.|TRBJ2-3
CSVEGLGGVGDTQYF
TGCAGCGTTGAAGGTTTGGGGGGTGTCGGAGATACGCAGTATTTT
>TRBV9|many|.|TRBJ2-1
CASSVWPMDEQFF
TGTGCCAGCAGCGTGTGGCCCATGGATGAGCAGTTCTTC
>TRBV30|many|.|TRBJ1-2
CAWEGGDYGYTF
TGTGCCTGGGAGGGAGGTGACTATGGCTACACCTTC
>TRBV2|many|.|TRBJ2-3
CASKRTTATKTTDTQYF
TGTGCCAGCAAGAGGACTACTGCTACAAAAACCACAGATACGCAGTATTTT
>TRBV27|few|.|TRBJ1-6
CASSGNKNSPLHF
TGTGCCAGCAGTGGTAACAAAAATTCACCCCTCCACTTT
>TRBV5-4|many|.|TRBJ1-6
CASSLKEQGNSPLHF
TGTGCCAGCAGCTTGAAGGAACAGGGTAATTCACCCCTCCACTTT
>TRBV25-1|many|TRBD1|TRBJ2-5
CASSGQGETQYF
TGTGCCAGCAGTGGACAGGGGGAGACCCAGTACTTC
>TRBV5-8|many|.|TRBJ1-4
CASSEPGRQKNEKLFF
TGTGCCAGCAGCGAACCAGGGCGACAGAAGAATGAAAAACTGTTTTTT
>TRBV28|many|.|TRBJ1-1
CASSSQDTEAFF
TGTGCCAGCAGTTCCCAGGACACTGAAGCTTTCTTT
>TRBV7-8|many|TRBD2|TRBJ2-1
CASAIAGEQFF
TGTGCCAGCGCGATAGCGGGAGAGCAGTTCTTC
>TRBV9|many|TRBD2|TRBJ2-1
CASSGGTSGTNEQFF
TGTGCCAGCAGCGGGGGGACTAGCGGTACCAATGAGCAGTTCTTC
>TRBV28|many|.|TRBJ2-1
CASSLASVRNEQFF
TGTGCCAGCAGTTTGGCCAGCGTCCGGAATGAGCAGTTCTTC
>TRBV5-4|many|.|TRBJ2-1
CASSSRVAYNEQFF
TGTGCCAGCAGCTCCAGGGTGGCCTACAATGAGCAGTTCTTC
>TRBV19|few|TRBD1|TRBJ2-7
CASTGSRGQGNYEQYF
TGTGCCAGTACCGGATCTCGGGGACAGGGGAATTACGAGCAGTACTTC
>TRBV7-9|many|.|TRBJ1-5
CASSLEGGGNQPQHF
TGTGCCAGCAGCTTGGAGGGAGGTGGCAATCAGCCCCAGCATTTT
>TRBV28|many|.|TRBJ1-2
CASSSGGLNYGYTF
TGTGCCAGCAGTTCGGGGGGCTTGAACTATGGCTACACCTTC
>TRBV19|many|TRBD2|TRBJ2-5
CASSIRLAETQYF
TGTGCCAGTAGTATAAGACTAGCGGAGACCCAGTACTTC
>TRBV19|many|.|TRBJ1-2
CASRRGNYGYTF
TGTGCCAGTAGACGGGGTAACTATGGCTACACCTTC
>TRBV5-1|many|.|TRBJ1-5
CASSLNGEGVSQHF
TGCGCCAGCAGCTTGAACGGTGAGGGGGTTTCCCAGCATTTT
>TRBV10-3|many|TRBD1|TRBJ2-2
CAISVGTGNFLNTGELFF
TGTGCCATCAGTGTAGGGACAGGGAATTTTTTAAACACCGGGGAGCTGTTTTTT
>TRBV10-3|many|TRBD2|TRBJ2-7
CAVSGGVSYEQYF
TGTGCCGTTTCCGGGGGGGTCTCCTACGAGCAGTACTTC
>TRBV16|many|.|TRBJ1-2
CASSQLRGANYGYTF
TGTGCCAGCAGCCAATTGCGGGGAGCTAACTATGGCTACACCTTC
>TRBV29-1|many|TRBD1|TRBJ2-7
CSAQGGSSYEQYF
TGCAGCGCACAGGGGGGTAGCTCCTACGAGCAGTACTTC
>TRBV29-1|many|.|TRBJ2-1
CSVDEARAGEQFF
TGCAGCGTTGATGAGGCGCGGGCGGGTGAGCAGTTCTTC
>TRBV7-7|many|TRBD2|TRBJ2-2
CASSLALAGGIAGELFF
TGTGCTAGCAGCTTAGCCCTAGCGGGAGGAATCGCCGGGGAGCTGTTTTTT
>TRBV7-2|many|.|TRBJ2-3
CASSLAAGRYSTDTQYF
TGTGCCAGCAGCTTAGCGGCGGGGCGATATAGCACAGATACGCAGTATTTT